The 20 T cell receptor beta chains listed next were all sequenced from one sample in a study of long-term antiretroviral therapy in people with HIV. A v3.0 immunoSEQ assay was performed at survey level. Sequencing used immunoSEQ multiplex PCR; TCRdb keeps in-frame clones, though not all of them. The sample contains about 26,000 clones, over 75% of which appear only once. Sequencing used unsorted PBMCs, obtained 1.1 years before starting antiretroviral therapy. These receptor sequences come from a woman aged 25-40 years with HIV.

This clone was found a few times. The chain employs TRBV7-3 and TRBJ1-6; D is ambiguous. The CDR3 runs to 14 residues. Germline V gives CDR1 SGHTA, CDR2 FQGTGA. V gave up 5 bases and J gave up 7 bases, with 12 bases separating them. CDR3 sequence (DNA): TGTGCCAGCAGCCAAGGGTCGGAGAATTCACCCCTCCACTTT. Encoded protein: CASSQGSENSPLHF.

This sequence joins TRBV10-3 and TRBJ2-1, with 10 bases that match TRBD1. V trimming: 8 bases; J trimming: 0 bases; junction bases outside the gene matches: 1. Germline assignment: CDR1 ENHRY and CDR2 SYGVKD. This CDR3 is built from 14 residues. CDR3 sequence (DNA): TGTGCCATCTGGACAGGGGGCTCCTACAATGAGCAGTTCTTC. This encodes CAIWTGGSYNEQFF.

The V call is TRBV19, the J call TRBJ1-3; tentative D call: TRBD1 (5 bases). Germline V gives CDR1 LNHDA, CDR2 SQIVND (reference sequence). V was clipped by 1 base and J by 0 bases, with 7 bases between them. CDR3 length: 15 residues. The CDR3: CASSIGQNSGNTIYF. The CDR3 nucleotides read TGTGCCAGTAGTATAGGACAGAACTCTGGAAACACCATATATTTT.

This clone turned up a few times. V and J are TRBV19 and TRBJ2-2; no clear D gene. Germline values: CDR1 LNHDA, CDR2 SQIVND (reference sequence). Trimming removed 1 base at V and 0 bases at J, with 6 bases between. This CDR3 region has 15 residues. The CDR3 sequence: CASSIGLANTGELFF. CDR3 DNA sequence: TGTGCCAGTAGTATAGGACTGGCGAACACCGGGGAGCTGTTTTTT.

This clone was counted only a few times. The V call is TRBV6-1, the J call TRBJ1-6; D is undetermined. Germline V lookup: CDR1 MNHNS, CDR2 SASEGT. The V end lost 7 bases, the J end lost 6 bases, and 10 bases lay between the germline ends. The CDR3 is 13 residues long. CDR3 region: CASNSWGNSPLHF. In DNA, the CDR3 is TGTGCCAGCAACTCCTGGGGTAATTCACCCCTCCACTTT.

The chain has TRBV11-3 and TRBJ2-2; 8 bases are a match to TRBD1. This CDR3 is 16 amino acids long. Losses at the gene ends were 4 bases for V and 2 bases for J; bases not matched to a gene: 6. Germline V gene sequence: CDR1 SGHNT, CDR2 YENEEA. CDR3 amino acids: CASSSQGASNTGELFF. The CDR3 region has the DNA TGTGCCAGCAGCTCGCAGGGGGCTTCAAACACCGGGGAGCTGTTTTTT.

The chain uses TRBV7-8 and TRBJ2-2; 10 nucleotides align to TRBD2. CDR3 length equals 17 residues. With V trimmed by 8 bases and J by 3 bases, 12 bases remained unmatched. Germline CDR1 SGHVS, CDR2 FQNEAQ. In nucleotides, the CDR3 is TGTGCCAGCGCCCCGGGGAGGACTAGCGGTTACACCGGGGAGCTGTTTTTT. Translated, it gives CASAPGRTSGYTGELFF.

This clone is labeled medium-sized. The CDR3 sequence is CASSQTSSTDTQYF. CDR3 coding DNA: TGCGCCAGCAGCCAGACATCAAGCACAGATACGCAGTATTTT. The gene calls are TRBV4-1 and TRBJ2-3; D is ambiguous. V was trimmed by 3 bases and J by 0 bases, leaving 7 bases between them. The CDR3 has 14 amino acids. Germline V gene sequence: CDR1 MGHRA, CDR2 YSYEKL.

The CDR3 sequence is CASSKAESYNEQFF. For the CDR3, the DNA is TGTGCCAGCAGTAAGGCGGAATCTTACAATGAGCAGTTCTTC. The genes are TRBV21-1 and TRBJ2-1; whether TRBD2, the table's D call, matches the DNA was not checked. TRBV21-1 is labeled a pseudogene. CDR3 length: 14 amino acids.

The chain links TRBV6-5 to TRBJ2-1; 10 positions match TRBD2. The CDR3 runs to 16 residues. Looked up from germline, CDR1 is MNHEY and CDR2 is SVGAGI. Germline trimming cut 4 bases from V and 9 bases from J; bases unmatched to any gene: 12. DNA for the CDR3: TGTGCCAGCAGTTCCCCGGGGAAGCGGGGGGGCACTGAGCAGTTCTTC. Its translation is CASSSPGKRGGTEQFF.

The chain recombines TRBV11-2 with TRBJ1-6; D is possibly TRBD1 (6 bases). The V gene's germline CDR1 is SGHAT and CDR2 FQNNGV. The V end lost 4 bases, the J end lost 9 bases, and 19 bases lay between the germline ends. The CDR3 spans 16 residues. The CDR3 region is CASSSILQGIGSPLHF. For the CDR3, the DNA is TGTGCCAGCAGCTCCATTTTACAGGGTATAGGTTCACCCCTCCACTTT.

This clone was detected only a few times. V is TRBV5-6 and J is TRBJ1-2, with 9 nucleotides matching TRBD1. The CDR3 is 14 amino acids. CDR1 SGHDT and CDR2 YYEEEE come from the germline V gene. The ends lost 1 base at V and 5 bases at J; junction bases unmatched: 3. CDR3 amino acids: CASSLWGQGYGYTF. The CDR3 DNA is TGTGCCAGCAGCTTGTGGGGACAGGGTTATGGCTACACCTTC.

The genes are TRBV19 and TRBJ1-2, with D possibly TRBD1 on 5 matching bases. Germline CDR1 and CDR2: LNHDA and SQIVND (reference sequence). The ends were cut back, 5 bases at V and 2 bases at J, with 9 bases in the middle. The CDR3 totals 13 residues. The CDR3 protein is CASSVQVNYGYTF. DNA of the CDR3: TGTGCCAGTAGTGTACAGGTGAACTATGGCTACACCTTC.

This clone occurred a few times. The J gene is TRBJ2-2, the V gene TRBV7-9; TRBD1 matches at 7 bases. The germline gives CDR1 SEHNR, CDR2 FQNEAQ (reference sequence). Losses at the gene ends were 5 bases for V and 5 bases for J; bases not matched to a gene: 11. This CDR3 has 16 amino acids. The CDR3 sequence: CASSTSTGVLTGELFF. CDR3 bases: TGTGCCAGCAGCACCTCTACAGGGGTCTTAACCGGGGAGCTGTTTTTT.

The rearrangement links TRBV10-1 to TRBJ2-1; weak D call: TRBD1 (6 bases). V was pared by 2 bases and J by 7 bases, with 15 bases between. The CDR3 length is 15 residues. The germline V gene encodes CDR1 WNHNN and CDR2 SYGVQD (reference sequence). CDR3 sequence (DNA): TGCGCCAGCAGTGAGACAGACAGGCCAGGTAATGAGCAGTTCTTC. Protein sequence: CASSETDRPGNEQFF.

This rearrangement joins TRBV4-2 to TRBJ2-4; the match to TRBD1 covers 9 bases. This CDR3 spans 20 amino acids. V lost 2 bases to trimming and J lost 5 bases; unmatched junction nucleotides: 19. CDR1 and CDR2 from the germline V gene are LGHNA and YNFKEQ. Here the CDR3 DNA reads TGTGCCAGCAGCCAAAGAGTACCCGGAACAGGGGGCCTATCGGAAAACATTCAGTACTTC. As protein: CASSQRVPGTGGLSENIQYF.

V usage is TRBV18 and J usage is TRBJ2-1, with 7 bases fitting TRBD1. The CDR3 extends over 15 amino acids. J gave up 3 bases and V 6 bases, and 8 bases lay outside the gene matches. Germline V gene data show CDR1 as KGHSH and CDR2 as LQKENI. In DNA, the CDR3 is TGTGCCAGCTCGCCTCCGGGACAGAACTACAATGAGCAGTTCTTC. Encoded protein: CASSPPGQNYNEQFF.

This clone was recorded only once. The V call is TRBV10-1, the J call TRBJ2-1; no clear D gene. The CDR3 runs to 14 residues. Germline values: CDR1 WNHNN, CDR2 SYGVQD (reference sequence). Trimming cost V 0 bases and J 5 bases, with 8 bases left between them. DNA for the CDR3: TGCGCCAGCAGTGAGTCGTACACGGACAATGAGCAGTTCTTC. Translating it yields CASSESYTDNEQFF.

This clone turned up a few times. V usage is TRBV5-1 and J usage is TRBJ2-2, with TRBD1 as a possible D gene (6 bases). Germline V gene data show CDR1 as SGHRS and CDR2 as YFSETQ. This CDR3 contains 16 residues. Deletions cut 3 bases from V and 4 bases from J, with 16 bases between. The CDR3 DNA reads as TGCGCCAGCAGCTCCGAGATACGGGACACCACCGGGGAGCTGTTTTTT. Translating gives CASSSEIRDTTGELFF.

The chain has TRBV9 and TRBJ2-4, with TRBD2 matching 11 bases. The CDR3 has 15 amino acids. V dropped 0 bases and J dropped 10; count of bases not matched to a gene: 6. The V gene's germline CDR1 is SGDLS and CDR2 YYNGEE. DNA for the CDR3: TGTGCCAGCAGCGTAGAGACTAGCGGGGACCATATTCAGTACTTC. This gives the protein CASSVETSGDHIQYF.